This T cell receptor (beta chain) came from a study of CD8+ T cells in alopecia areata. With regard to this clone: What it recognizes is unknown.

It was cDNA, reverse transcribed from extracted RNA, that served as the sequencing template. Here immunoSEQ multiplex PCR was the method, and the copy in TCRdb shows in-frame clones only, minus some. In the table there are about 160,000 clones, more than 75% of which are singletons. The CDR3 covers 17 residues. The germline V gene has CDR1 KGHSH and CDR2 LQKENI. V shed 3 bases and J shed 2 bases, with 20 bases lying between them. Study-level points and caveats: Higher clonality than in normal scalp was seen in lesional scalp, especially alopecia totalis/universalis.

The sequences come from CD8+ T cells sorted from blood, collected at week 0. The rearrangement uses TRBV18 and TRBJ2-7, with a tentative D call TRBD1 (6 bases). The origin of this receptor is a human donor with alopecia areata. The CDR3 region has the DNA TGTGCCAGCTCACCTTTTAACTCTGGACAGACCGCCTACGAGCAGTACTTC. The encoded protein is CASSPFNSGQTAYEQYF.